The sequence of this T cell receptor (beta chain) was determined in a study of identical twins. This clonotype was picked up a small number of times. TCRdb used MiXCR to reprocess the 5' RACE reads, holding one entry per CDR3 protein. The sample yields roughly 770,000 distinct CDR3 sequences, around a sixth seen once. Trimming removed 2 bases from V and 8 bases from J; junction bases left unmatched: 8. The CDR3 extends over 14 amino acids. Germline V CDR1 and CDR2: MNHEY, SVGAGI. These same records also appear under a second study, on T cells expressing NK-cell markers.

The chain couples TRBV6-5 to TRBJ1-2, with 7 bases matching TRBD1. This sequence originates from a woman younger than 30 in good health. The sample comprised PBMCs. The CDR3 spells CASSYGTASGGYTF. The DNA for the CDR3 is TGTGCCAGCAGTTACGGGACAGCCTCCGGAGGCTACACCTTC.